These 18 T cell receptor beta chains originate from one sample sequenced in a study of OX40 agonist ivuxolimab in advanced cancers. The table came from immunoSEQ multiplex PCR; TCRdb's copy has only in-frame clones and leaves some out. The data contain some 75,000 clones, more than 70% of them singletons. The material was CD4+ or CD8+ T cells sorted from blood, obtained in a trial of the OX40 agonist ivuxolimab. The receptors were sampled from an adult with an advanced solid tumor such as melanoma, head and neck, liver or kidney cancer.

The sample holds one count of this clone. This chain joins TRBV19 and TRBJ1-6; 8 bases line up with TRBD1. Germline-derived CDR1 and CDR2 are LNHDA and SQIVND (reference sequence). The CDR3 totals 15 residues. V was pared by 3 bases and J by 10 bases, with 8 bases of the junction left unmatched. This CDR3 reads CASSIGGQGRSPLHF. The CDR3 bases are TGTGCCAGTAGTATTGGAGGACAGGGTCGGTCACCCCTCCACTTT.

The chain combines TRBV6-5 with TRBJ1-4; D remains ambiguous. This CDR3 has 15 amino acids. The germline V and J ends were trimmed by 7 bases and 7 bases, with 19 bases remaining between them. Germline values: CDR1 MNHEY, CDR2 SVGAGI. In DNA form, the CDR3 reads TGTGCCAGCAATCATGATGGCAGGACGGGTGAAAAACTGTTTTTT. It is translated as CASNHDGRTGEKLFF.

This clone showed up just a few times. The chain employs TRBV30 and TRBJ2-7; a possible D gene is TRBD2 (6 bases). Germline CDR1 reads GTSNPN; CDR2 reads SVGIG (reference sequence). Between the trimmed V and J ends, which lost 0 bases and 3 bases, there was a span of 9 bases. This CDR3 contains 13 residues. As DNA, the CDR3 is TGTGCCTGGAGTGTCCTCGGGGGCTACGAGCAGTACTTC. Translation: CAWSVLGGYEQYF.

This chain uses TRBV7-2 with TRBJ1-5, with D possibly matching TRBD1 (6 bases). Trimming stripped 5 bases from V and 3 bases from J, with 11 bases between. Germline assignment: CDR1 SGHTA and CDR2 FQGNSA. This CDR3 region has 14 residues. The CDR3 DNA is TGTGCCAGCAGCCCGACAGGAAACAATCAGCCCCAGCATTTT. Its protein product is CASSPTGNNQPQHF.

V and J are TRBV11-3 and TRBJ2-7, with D possibly TRBD2 on 6 matching bases. The CDR3 runs to 14 residues. V lost 2 bases, J lost 2 bases, and 10 bases lay in between. Germline CDR1 is SGHNT and CDR2 is YENEEA. The CDR3 coding sequence is TGTGCCAGCAGCTTACGGAGCGGGCCCTACGAGCAGTACTTC. Translating gives CASSLRSGPYEQYF.

The chain has TRBV28 and TRBJ1-1; D is undetermined. The CDR3 contains 11 residues. Germline V gives CDR1 MDHEN, CDR2 SYDVKM. V was pared by 2 bases and J by 4 bases, with 2 bases between. CDR3 residues: CASSLITEAFF. The CDR3 DNA is TGTGCCAGCAGTTTAATCACTGAAGCTTTCTTT. The entire variable domain, with the rest obtained from reference TRBV28 and TRBJ1-1, is as follows: DVKVTQSSRYLVKRTGEKVFLECVQDMDHENMFWYRQDPGLGLRLIYFSYDVKMKEKGDIPEGYSVSREKKERFSLILESASTNQTSMYLCASSLITEAFFGQGTRLTVV.

As for this clone: The same CDR3 also results from other DNA sequences found in this sample. This rearrangement joins TRBV18 to TRBJ1-2; D not resolved. Germline V gene data show CDR1 as KGHSH and CDR2 as LQKENI. This CDR3 comprises 12 residues. V lost 4 bases to trimming and J lost 1 base, with 4 bases between them. CDR3 in amino acids: CASSQDNYGYTF. Here the CDR3 DNA reads TGTGCCAGCTCACAGGATAACTATGGCTACACCTTC.

This clone occurred a few times. As DNA, the CDR3 is TGCGCCAGCAGACTTACTAGCGGGAAAAGCACAGATACGCAGTATTTT. It encodes CASRLTSGKSTDTQYF. The chain is built from TRBV4-1 and TRBJ2-3, with TRBD2 matching 10 bases. The germline V gene encodes CDR1 MGHRA and CDR2 YSYEKL. The CDR3 is made up of 16 amino acids. Germline trimming cut 6 bases from V and 0 bases from J; bases unmatched to any gene: 6.

This clone was counted once. The chain employs TRBV5-4 and TRBJ2-7; 8 nucleotides line up with TRBD2. The trim removed 4 bases at V and 2 bases at J, leaving 8 bases unmatched. Germline CDR1 and CDR2: SGHNT and YYREEE (reference sequence). This CDR3 comprises 15 residues. CDR3 protein: CASSQSGSFPYEQYF. The CDR3 DNA follows: TGTGCCAGCAGCCAAAGCGGGAGCTTCCCCTACGAGCAGTACTTC.

The chain uses TRBV6-5 and TRBJ2-3; D is uncertain. V lost 6 bases and J lost 2, with 9 bases in between. The CDR3 covers 13 residues. Germline CDR1 MNHEY, CDR2 SVGAGI. The CDR3 is CASRTRNTDTQYF. The CDR3 coding sequence is TGTGCCAGCAGGACACGTAACACAGATACGCAGTATTTT.

This rearrangement joins TRBV10-1 to TRBJ2-3; D is undetermined. Per the germline V gene, CDR1 is WNHNN and CDR2 is SYGVQD (reference sequence). This CDR3 is built from 12 residues. Trimming shortened V by 8 bases and J by 4 bases, and 10 bases separated the two germline ends. The chain's CDR3 is CASGVVPDTQYF. CDR3 nucleotide sequence: TGCGCCAGCGGGGTAGTCCCAGATACGCAGTATTTT.

The chain has TRBV18 and TRBJ1-4, with TRBD1 matching 8 bases. The CDR3 contains 15 residues. CDR1 KGHSH and CDR2 LQKENI come from the germline V gene. The ends lost 8 bases at V and 3 bases at J; junction bases unmatched: 8. CDR3 DNA: TGTGCCAGCACCCCGGACAGGGTTGCTAATGAAAAACTGTTTTTT. This sequence encodes CASTPDRVANEKLFF.

J is TRBJ1-4 and V is TRBV19; D might be TRBD1 (6 bases). This CDR3 is built from 16 residues. Trimming took off 4 bases at V and 7 bases at J, with 19 bases between the two ends. From germline, CDR1 is LNHDA and CDR2 SQIVND (reference sequence). The CDR3 sequence: CASSTAGARNPEKLFF. CDR3 sequence (DNA): TGTGCCAGTAGTACTGCAGGGGCCCGGAACCCTGAAAAACTGTTTTTT.

The CDR3 DNA follows: TGTGCCAGCACCCTCAGGGGCTATGGCTACACCTTC. Protein product: CASTLRGYGYTF. The chain links TRBV5-4 to TRBJ1-2; D is perhaps TRBD1 (6 bases). Looked up from germline, CDR1 is SGHNT and CDR2 is YYREEE (reference sequence). V gave up 6 bases and J gave up 4 bases, with 10 bases separating them. The CDR3 covers 12 residues. The whole variable domain, remainder taken from reference TRBV5-4 and TRBJ1-2, is ETGVTQSPTHLIKTRGQQVTLRCSSQSGHNTVSWYQQALGQGPQFIFQYYREEENGRGNFPPRFSGLQFPNYSSELNVNALELDDSALYLCASTLRGYGYTFGSGTRLTVV.

The gene calls are TRBV12-2 and TRBJ2-4; the DNA was not used to check the table's D call, TRBD2. TRBV12-2 is assigned pseudogene status. The CDR3 covers 14 residues. The CDR3 DNA reads as TGTGCAACTGGCCGGGGGGCTTACAAAAACATTCAGTACTTC. It codes for CATGRGAYKNIQYF.

The V and J genes are TRBV30 and TRBJ2-1; TRBD2 aligns across 8 bases. CDR1 is GTSNPN and CDR2 is SVGIG in the germline V gene (reference sequence). The ends lost 2 bases at V and 7 bases at J; junction bases unmatched: 10. The CDR3 loop spans 15 amino acids. CDR3 sequence: CAWSPRGGRLNEQFF. The CDR3 DNA follows: TGTGCCTGGAGTCCCCGGGGGGGCCGATTAAATGAGCAGTTCTTC.

V gene TRBV7-2 combines with J gene TRBJ1-3; a possible D gene is TRBD1 (5 bases). The CDR3 has 14 amino acids. With 2 bases removed from V and 5 bases from J, the gap between germline ends came to 10 bases. CDR1 is SGHTA and CDR2 is FQGNSA in the germline V gene. This chain's CDR3 is CASSLLTERNTIYF. The CDR3 DNA follows: TGTGCCAGCAGCTTACTGACAGAGAGAAACACCATATATTTT.

The genes are TRBV18 and TRBJ2-7; 7 nucleotides align to TRBD1. This CDR3 spans 15 amino acids. Germline lookup yields CDR1 KGHSH and CDR2 LQKENI. Trimming cost V 6 bases and J 0 bases; bases outside gene matches: 8. CDR3 amino acids: CASSLRQGYSYEQYF. The CDR3, as DNA: TGTGCCAGCTCGCTACGACAGGGTTACTCCTACGAGCAGTACTTC.